The 29 T cell receptor beta chains in this list originate from one sample, sequenced in a study of cytomegalovirus exposure and HLA in healthy donors. Amplification used 60 Vbeta primers and 13 Jbeta primers. Assay: immunoSEQ multiplex PCR; the TCRdb copy retains only in-frame clones and omits some. The sample lists 90,000 to 110,000 clones, over 70% occurring once. Sequencing was performed on PBMCs. Every receptor here comes from a man younger than 40 in good health and CMV-seronegative.

The rearrangement joins TRBV11-2 to TRBJ2-7; a possible D gene is TRBD2 (5 bases). V dropped 0 bases and J dropped 3 bases, with 12 bases sitting between them. Germline V lookup: CDR1 SGHAT, CDR2 FQNNGV. This CDR3 region has 15 residues. Written as DNA, the CDR3 is TGTGCCAGCAGCTTAGATCGAGTTAGCGTCTACGAGCAGTACTTC. It yields the protein CASSLDRVSVYEQYF.

The rearrangement uses TRBV15 and TRBJ2-7, with 9 nucleotides matching TRBD1. After removal of 5 bases from V and 1 base from J, the junction contained 3 bases not matched to a gene. The CDR3 sequence is 14 residues long. Germline-derived CDR1 and CDR2 are LNHNV and YYDKDF (reference sequence). The CDR3 loop reads CATSRGTGSYEQYF. CDR3 nucleotides: TGTGCCACCAGCCGCGGGACAGGGTCCTACGAGCAGTACTTC.

This clone was picked up a small number of times. Other DNA sequences from this sample encode an identical CDR3 as well. The chain has TRBV20-1 and TRBJ2-3; D is perhaps TRBD1 (6 bases). Looked up from germline, CDR1 is DFQATT and CDR2 is SNEGSKA (reference sequence). This CDR3 contains 11 residues. V shed 8 bases and J shed 1 base, with 7 bases lying between them. The CDR3 region is CSRQGTDTQYF. DNA for the CDR3: TGCAGTCGACAGGGCACAGATACGCAGTATTTT.

This rearrangement joins TRBV6-5 to TRBJ2-7, with D possibly matching TRBD1 (6 bases). Between the trimmed V and J ends, which lost 0 bases and 2 bases, there was a span of 11 bases. The CDR3 extends over 15 amino acids. Per germline, CDR1 MNHEY and CDR2 SVGAGI. The CDR3 is CASSYSSGATYEQYF. The DNA of the CDR3 is TGTGCCAGCAGTTACTCGTCAGGGGCCACCTACGAGCAGTACTTC.

The chain couples TRBV5-5 to TRBJ2-5, with 9 bases that match TRBD2. The CDR3 loop spans 16 amino acids. V shed 4 bases and J 3 bases; nucleotides not matched to a gene: 10. Germline V gives CDR1 SGHKS, CDR2 YYEKEE (reference sequence). CDR3 protein: CASSQRWRTSEETQYF. DNA for the CDR3: TGTGCCAGCAGCCAGAGATGGAGGACTAGCGAAGAGACCCAGTACTTC.

The chain joins TRBV9 to TRBJ1-5; D possibly corresponds to TRBD1 (5 bases). The CDR3 is 16 residues long. Germline lookup yields CDR1 SGDLS and CDR2 YYNGEE. Trimming removed 4 bases from V and 7 bases from J, with 21 bases in between. The CDR3 nucleotides read TGTGCCAGCAGCCCCGGGGGGGGAACGGAACCACAGCCCCAGCATTTT. The encoded protein is CASSPGGGTEPQPQHF.

The rearrangement links TRBV30 to TRBJ1-2; 9 bases align to TRBD1. Germline V gene data show CDR1 as GTSNPN and CDR2 as SVGIG (reference sequence). The CDR3 length is 17 residues. With V trimmed by 3 bases and J by 8 bases, 19 bases remained unmatched. The CDR3 region is CAWSRLVPGTGFRGYTF. CDR3 coding DNA: TGTGCCTGGAGCCGCCTCGTACCCGGGACAGGGTTTAGGGGCTACACCTTC.

V usage is TRBV6-5 and J usage is TRBJ2-2; no reliable D call. Germline V gives CDR1 MNHEY, CDR2 SVGAGI. CDR3 length equals 12 residues. V gave up 2 bases and J gave up 7 bases, with 5 bases separating them. The CDR3 DNA is TGTGCCAGCAGTTACCCTAACGGGGAGCTGTTTTTT. It translates to CASSYPNGELFF.

This chain uses TRBV14 with TRBJ1-2; tentative D call: TRBD1 (6 bases). Germline CDR1 is SGHDN and CDR2 is FVKESK. The CDR3 totals 11 residues. Trimming removed 3 bases from V and 14 bases from J, with 13 bases in between. The CDR3 nucleotides are TGTGCCAGCAGCCACACAGGGTATTCGACCTTC. This encodes CASSHTGYSTF. The whole variable domain, filled in from reference TRBV14 and TRBJ1-2, reads EAGVTQFPSHSVIEKGQTVTLRCDPISGHDNLYWYRRVMGKEIKFLLHFVKESKQDESGMPNNRFLAERTGGTYSTLKVQPAELEDSGVYFCASSHTGYSTFGSGTRLTVV.

This clone appeared a few times. This chain joins TRBV9 and TRBJ1-1; the D gene is possibly TRBD1 (6 bases). CDR3 length equals 15 residues. Trimming pared 3 bases from V and 4 bases from J, leaving 16 bases between. Germline V gene data show CDR1 as SGDLS and CDR2 as YYNGEE. The DNA of the CDR3 is TGTGCCAGCAGCGCCCCTGAAGGGGGTTCCACTGAAGCTTTCTTT. The encoded protein is CASSAPEGGSTEAFF.

This clone came up a few times. The V and J genes are TRBV6-5 and TRBJ2-1; possibly TRBD2 for D (6 bases). Between the trimmed V and J ends, which lost 6 bases and 2 bases, there was a span of 14 bases. The CDR3 is made up of 15 amino acids. Germline assignment: CDR1 MNHEY and CDR2 SVGAGI. CDR3 region: CASRSSGTAYNEQFF. The DNA of the CDR3 is TGTGCCAGCAGGTCCTCCGGGACTGCCTACAATGAGCAGTTCTTC.

The gene calls are TRBV4-2 and TRBJ2-3; the match to TRBD2 covers 9 bases. The CDR3 extends over 18 amino acids. The V and J ends lost 0 bases and 1 base, in that order; junction bases with no gene match: 8. Germline-derived CDR1 and CDR2 are LGHNA and YNFKEQ. Here the CDR3 DNA reads TGTGCCAGCAGCCAAGATCCCTCGACTAGCGGTCGCACAGATACGCAGTATTTT. As protein: CASSQDPSTSGRTDTQYF.

This clone has only a few counts. The chain links TRBV6-6 to TRBJ2-3; 9 bases are a match to TRBD1. With 2 bases clipped from V and 5 bases from J, the junction kept 5 bases outside the gene matches. The CDR3 length is 15 residues. In germline, CDR1 is MNHNY, CDR2 SVGAGI (reference sequence). The CDR3 DNA sequence: TGTGCCAGCAGTTACCCTGGACAGGGGTTAGATACGCAGTATTTT. This encodes CASSYPGQGLDTQYF.

J is TRBJ2-1 and V is TRBV4-2; D perhaps matches TRBD2 (6 bases). V was clipped by 0 bases and J by 10 bases, with 13 bases between them. Germline-derived CDR1 and CDR2 are LGHNA and YNFKEQ. CDR3 size: 14 residues. CDR3 DNA: TGTGCCAGCAGCCAAGATAGGGACTTTAAGGAGCAGTTCTTC. This sequence encodes CASSQDRDFKEQFF.

The rearrangement uses TRBV5-4 and TRBJ2-6; D unclear. There are 15 residues in the CDR3. Trimming shortened V by 0 bases and J by 4 bases, and 8 bases separated the two germline ends. Germline-derived CDR1 and CDR2 are SGHNT and YYREEE (reference sequence). CDR3 in amino acids: CASSLGGFGANVLTF. CDR3 in DNA: TGTGCCAGCAGCTTGGGCGGATTCGGGGCCAACGTCCTGACTTTC. Full variable domain (outside the CDR3, taken from reference TRBV5-4 and TRBJ2-6): ETGVTQSPTHLIKTRGQQVTLRCSSQSGHNTVSWYQQALGQGPQFIFQYYREEENGRGNFPPRFSGLQFPNYSSELNVNALELDDSALYLCASSLGGFGANVLTFGAGSRLTVL.

This clone was seen a single time. V and J are TRBV30 and TRBJ2-5; 9 bases map to TRBD2. Germline CDR1 GTSNPN, CDR2 SVGIG (reference sequence). Trimming at V came to 2 bases and at J to 3 bases, leaving 7 bases not matched to a gene. This CDR3 spans 15 amino acids. The CDR3 bases are TGTGCCTGGAGTAGAAGCGGGGGGACAGAAGAGACCCAGTACTTC. Translated: CAWSRSGGTEETQYF.

The chain combines TRBV19 with TRBJ2-7, with D perhaps matching TRBD1 (5 bases). The CDR3 runs 15 residues. With 4 bases removed from V and 2 bases from J, the gap between germline ends came to 15 bases. Germline-derived CDR1 and CDR2 are LNHDA and SQIVND (reference sequence). Here the CDR3 reads CASSNQGRRPYEQYF. The CDR3 DNA sequence: TGTGCCAGTAGTAACCAGGGAAGACGCCCCTACGAGCAGTACTTC.

The chain employs TRBV25-1 and TRBJ2-2; TRBD1 aligns across 7 bases. CDR1 MGHDK and CDR2 SYGVNS come from the germline V gene. CDR3 length: 16 residues. V gave up 1 base and J gave up 3 bases; unmatched junction bases: 5. The CDR3 protein is CASSEFGDRYTGELFF. The CDR3, as DNA: TGTGCCAGCAGTGAATTCGGGGACAGATACACCGGGGAGCTGTTTTTT. The full variable domain, with the rest looked up from reference TRBV25-1 and TRBJ2-2, is EADIYQTPRYLVIGTGKKITLECSQTMGHDKMYWYQQDPGMELHLIHYSYGVNSTEKGDLSSESTVSRIRTEHFPLTLESARPSHTSQYLCASSEFGDRYTGELFFGEGSRLTVL.

This chain links TRBV7-8 with TRBJ1-3, with 9 nucleotides matching TRBD1. CDR1 and CDR2 from the germline V gene are SGHVS and FQNEAQ. This CDR3 is built from 16 residues. V gave up 2 bases and J gave up 1 base; unmatched junction bases: 3. CDR3 nucleotides: TGTGCCAGCAGCTTATCGGGACAGGGTTCTGGAAACACCATATATTTT. Translation gives CASSLSGQGSGNTIYF.

CDR3: CASSLGQGIDTQYF. The CDR3 coding sequence is TGTGCCAGCAGCCTCGGACAGGGGATAGATACGCAGTATTTT. This chain connects TRBV6-5 to TRBJ2-3, with 9 bases identical to TRBD1. This CDR3 contains 14 residues. Unmatched junction bases numbered 6, after V lost 6 bases and J lost 5 bases. Germline V gives CDR1 MNHEY, CDR2 SVGAGI.

This clone came up once. This sequence joins TRBV4-1 and TRBJ2-7; TRBD1 agrees at 7 bases. The CDR3 loop spans 15 amino acids. The junction had 3 bases not matched to a gene; V was cut back by 1 base and J by 0 bases. Germline loops: CDR1 MGHRA, CDR2 YSYEKL. In nucleotides, the CDR3 is TGCGCCAGCAGCCAAGGACAGGGAGACTCCTACGAGCAGTACTTC. Encoded protein: CASSQGQGDSYEQYF.

This clone has only a few counts. The gene calls are TRBV7-9 and TRBJ2-1; 7 nucleotides line up with TRBD1. Germline V CDR1 and CDR2: SEHNR, FQNEAQ (reference sequence). J was trimmed by 4 bases and V by 5 bases; bases with no gene match: 11. The CDR3 extends over 16 amino acids. CDR3 in amino acids: CASSPTGERVYNEQFF. DNA for the CDR3: TGTGCCAGCAGCCCCACAGGGGAGAGGGTTTACAATGAGCAGTTCTTC.

The CDR3 sequence: CASSPEGWEGTYEQYF. The DNA for the CDR3 is TGTGCCAGCAGCCCAGAGGGTTGGGAGGGCACTTACGAGCAGTACTTC. V is TRBV7-8 and J is TRBJ2-7, with 7 bases aligning to TRBD2. Germline CDR1 is SGHVS and CDR2 is FQNEAQ. The CDR3 is made up of 16 amino acids. The junction had 14 bases not matched to a gene; V was cut back by 5 bases and J by 4 bases.

CDR3 loop: CASSYDGNQPQHF. CDR3 DNA sequence: TGTGCCAGCAGCTATGACGGGAATCAGCCCCAGCATTTT. V is TRBV6-1 and J is TRBJ1-5; unclear D gene. V shed 6 bases and J shed 4 bases, with 10 bases lying between them. Germline loops: CDR1 MNHNS, CDR2 SASEGT. This CDR3 spans 13 amino acids.

The chain employs TRBV29-1 and TRBJ2-3, with 7 bases fitting TRBD2. Germline V gene lookup returns CDR1 SQVTM and CDR2 ANQGSEA. V gave up 1 base and J gave up 3 bases; unmatched junction bases: 7. The CDR3 length is 15 residues. The CDR3 region has the DNA TGCAGCGTTGAAGGGGGAGGGTCCGGGACAGATACGCAGTATTTT. This gives the protein CSVEGGGSGTDTQYF.

This clone was seen a handful of times. The chain uses TRBV5-8 and TRBJ1-2, with 11 bases that match TRBD1. This CDR3 is 15 amino acids long. The J segment lost 4 bases and the V segment lost 4 bases, leaving 6 bases of the junction unmatched. Germline-derived CDR1 and CDR2 are SGHTS and YDEGEE. CDR3 DNA: TGTGCCAGCAGCCCCGGGACAGGGGGGCCCTATGGCTACACCTTC. This codes for CASSPGTGGPYGYTF.

The rearrangement uses TRBV2 and TRBJ2-5, with D perhaps TRBD2 (5 bases). CDR3 length: 17 residues. Germline CDR1 and CDR2: SNHLY and FYNNEI. Trimming stripped 1 base from V and 2 bases from J, with 17 bases between. CDR3 amino acids: CASSEEKLRAYQETQYF. In DNA, the CDR3 is TGTGCCAGCAGTGAAGAAAAGTTGCGGGCCTATCAAGAGACCCAGTACTTC.

This clone was observed a few times. The V gene is TRBV5-1, the J gene TRBJ2-3; 15 bases match TRBD2. Per the germline V gene, CDR1 is SGHRS and CDR2 is YFSETQ. V was pared by 2 bases and J by 4 bases, with 2 bases of the junction left unmatched. This CDR3 is built from 16 residues. The CDR3 DNA reads as TGCGCCAGCAGCTTCGGACTAGCGGGAGGGGCAGATACGCAGTATTTT. It translates to CASSFGLAGGADTQYF.

The chain links TRBV10-3 to TRBJ1-6; 7 bases are a match to TRBD1. This CDR3 contains 17 residues. Germline V CDR1 and CDR2: ENHRY, SYGVKD. V trimming: 10 bases; J trimming: 7 bases; junction bases outside the gene matches: 19. The CDR3 reads CATSPRRDRGGNSPLHF. As DNA, the CDR3 is TGTGCCACTTCCCCCCGGCGGGACAGAGGAGGGAATTCACCCCTCCACTTT.